This T cell receptor (beta chain) was recorded in a study of T cells in Graves' hyperthyroidism and ophthalmopathy. Uncontrolled infection, other autoimmune disease, pregnancy or lactation barred patients from enrollment. Orbital computed tomography, thyroid ultrasound, serum thyroxine and TRAb, and clinical symptoms together informed the diagnoses. It was RNA transcripts that yielded the amplified TCR beta CDR3 regions. HTBI primers were the set used in a first-round RT-PCR of the TCR CDR3. TCRdb re-analysed the multiplex PCR reads in MiXCR, keeping a single row per CDR3 protein. The sample includes about 570,000 distinct CDR3 sequences, 40% to 55% of them seen just once. General study results and limits: For ophthalmopathy, model prediction preceded onset by a median 6.5 months. Within blood appeared most thyroid clonotypes that had expanded above 0.001.

This clonotype was counted ten times or more. The antigen is undetermined. CDR3 size: 14 residues. The germline CDR1 and CDR2 sequences are SGHDT and YYEEEE. V lost 2 bases and J 2 bases, leaving 10 bases between the germline ends. Sequenced input: peripheral blood or thyroid tissue (not recorded which). The sequence derives from an adult woman with Graves' disease, either hyperthyroidism or ophthalmopathy (not recorded which). J is TRBJ1-2 and V is TRBV5-6, with D unresolved. CDR3 sequence (DNA): TGTGCCAGCAGCTTCTCTGTGGCCAACTATGGCTACACCTTC. It is translated as CASSFSVANYGYTF.